What follows are 4 T cell receptor beta chains derived from one specimen sequenced in a study of cytomegalovirus exposure and HLA in healthy donors. Vbeta (60) and Jbeta (13) primers were used in the PCR. TCRdb's table, derived via immunoSEQ multiplex PCR, lists solely in-frame clones and lacks some. The table lists about 190,000 clones, roughly 80% of them singletons, with 5% to 6% in the top ten. Material: PBMCs. The receptors come from a woman aged 25 to 45 in good health and CMV-seropositive.

The chain is built from TRBV7-3 and TRBJ2-7; 8 bases align to TRBD2. V gave up 5 bases and J gave up 2 bases; unmatched junction bases: 5. This CDR3 has 14 amino acids. The germline V gene has CDR1 SGHTA and CDR2 FQGTGA. CDR3 bases: TGTGCCAGCAGCCCGGGGGGGAGGGCCTACGAGCAGTACTTC. It codes for CASSPGGRAYEQYF. Full variable domain (rest looked up from reference TRBV7-3 and TRBJ2-7): GAGVSQTPSNKVTEKGKYVELRCDPISGHTALYWYRQSLGQGPEFLIYFQGTGAADDSGLPNDRFFAVRPEGSVSTLKIQRTERGDSAVYLCASSPGGRAYEQYFGPGTRLTVT.

This clone has a single count. The chain recombines TRBV6-5 with TRBJ1-6; 12 bases align to TRBD1. V was pared by 2 bases and J by 9 bases, with 5 bases of the junction left unmatched. The CDR3 is made up of 16 amino acids. Germline assignment: CDR1 MNHEY and CDR2 SVGAGI. This CDR3 is CASSYRDRGRASPLHF. The CDR3 region has the DNA TGTGCCAGCAGTTACCGGGACAGGGGGCGGGCTTCACCCCTCCACTTT.

In its sample, this clone was seen a few times. J is TRBJ2-3 and V is TRBV5-1, with D possibly TRBD1 on 5 matching bases. Germline V gene sequence: CDR1 SGHRS, CDR2 YFSETQ. The V gene lost 0 bases and the J gene lost 5 bases, with 10 bases spanning the gap. The CDR3 has 14 residues. This CDR3 reads CASSLEPDRDTQYF. The CDR3 DNA is TGCGCCAGCAGCTTGGAACCTGACAGAGATACGCAGTATTTT.

The chain recombines TRBV6-5 with TRBJ2-7, with D possibly matching TRBD2 (6 bases). Germline V lookup: CDR1 MNHEY, CDR2 SVGAGI. The CDR3 has 13 amino acids. V lost 6 bases to trimming and J lost 3 bases, with 12 bases between them. The CDR3 DNA reads as TGTGCCAGCAGCATGACTAGGAGCTACGAGCAGTACTTC. Translated: CASSMTRSYEQYF.